This TCR beta chain was profiled in a study of response to subunit inactivated influenza vaccine. Note on this clonotype: Antigen unknown.

CDR1 and CDR2 (germline): KGHSH, LQKENI. The CDR3 is made up of 15 amino acids. The V gene lost 3 bases and the J gene lost 6 bases, with 14 bases spanning the gap. The study, taken as a whole, reports: The authors suggested that every seasonal influenza vaccination recruits few new T cells.

TCRdb re-analysed the RT-PCR reads in MiXCR, keeping a single row per CDR3 protein. The sample lists some 190,000 distinct CDR3 sequences; around 14% were seen once. The chain carries TRBV18 and TRBJ2-2, with D tentatively TRBD2 (6 bases). This sequence originates from a man aged 50 to 60 who received an inactivated influenza vaccine. The sequences come from CD8+ T cells sorted from PBMCs, collected roughly 5 days after vaccination. CDR3 DNA: TGTGCCAGCTCACCTCTTCCGGGAGACGCCGGGGAGCTGTTTTTT. Protein sequence: CASSPLPGDAGELFF.